Described below is a single TCR beta chain sequence and its context. What it binds is not known. The germline gives CDR1 SGHAT, CDR2 FQNNGV. The length of the CDR3 is 17 residues. V shed 5 bases and J 6 bases; nucleotides not matched to a gene: 14. One entry per CDR3 protein, called by TCRdb with MiXCR from the 5' RACE reads. The table shows fewer than 70,000 distinct CDR3 sequences, with more than 8% occurring only once. These data come from a study of T-cell memory formation after mild COVID-19. Whole-study context: Clustering of TCRs was largely donor specific.

Regarding the study as a whole: Researchers found some responding clones in pre-infection memory, a sign that cross-reactive memory joined. The study found balanced CD4/CD8 in clones contracting day 15 to 85 and a CD4+ lean in later expanders.

The receptor comes from a man between 18 and 35 years old who had mild COVID-19 (a few samples of this study predate the infection). Cell type and time point are not known. This chain connects TRBV11-2 to TRBJ2-3; 10 nucleotides match TRBD2. Sequenced material: PBMCs or a T cell subset sorted from them (not recorded which). CDR3 loop: CASSRRASGSFGDTQYF. The CDR3 region has the DNA TGTGCCAGCAGCCGACGCGCTAGCGGGAGCTTTGGGGATACGCAGTATTTT.